A selection of T cell receptor beta chains follows, all from one sample in a study of OX40 agonist ivuxolimab in advanced cancers. Method: immunoSEQ multiplex PCR; TCRdb's copy keeps in-frame clones and lacks some. The data show 70,000 or so clones, 70% to 90% seen once. The starting material was CD4+ or CD8+ T cells sorted from blood, obtained in a trial of the OX40 agonist ivuxolimab. These receptors were collected from an adult with an advanced solid tumor such as melanoma, head and neck, liver or kidney cancer. Both conserved end residues are trimmed from each CDR3. The order of the fields is V gene, CDR3 protein.

TRBV7-9,ASSVTDTQY
TRBV5-6,ASSFYGEQTYEQY
TRBV5-1,ASSAGHYGYT
TRBV27,ASSLLGRQGANQPQH
TRBV29-1,SAALLLTLNTEAF
TRBV2,ASSEEGKGAF
TRBV5-1,ASRTGTSGRGTGELF
TRBV4-1,ASSHREERGVIAETQY
TRBV6-5,ASTLGASGEGGYT
TRBV6-6,ASSYREGVGGELF
TRBV21-1,ASTLSGGCTYEQY
TRBV6-5,ASSYSPPNEQF
TRBV7-7,ASSLGPLGEQY
TRBV7-9,ASSLFGQLSSGANVLT
TRBV7-2,ASSLQEYSGNTIY
TRBV11-3,ATSLGRQSTDTQY
TRBV5-1,ASSFGGRVSDTQY
TRBV11-3,ASSPTLADTQY
TRBV10-3,AISDSGGSYNEQF
TRBV19,ASSPRPGYYEQF
TRBV11-1,ASSLVGGGEQY
TRBV7-9,ASSQGDSYNYGYT
TRBV7-9,ASSPPFEETQY
TRBV6-1,ASSPRQGAADGYT
TRBV7-8,ASSLGRLSQYEQY
TRBV5-4,ASYGAPRDRGWTGELF
TRBV19,ASSIEAGDLSNQPQH
TRBV7-9,ASSPPSGDSYNEQF
TRBV28,ASSAADRVGSPLH
TRBV2,ASNQGNTEAF
TRBV30,AWIPLGLETQY
TRBV7-2,ASSLNVGGGGDTQY
TRBV21-1,ASSTKPGLNYNEQF
TRBV5-8,ASSFWSGSTDTQY
TRBV7-6,ASGDRGRGETQY
TRBV7-9,ASSLRGYRLEQY
TRBV29-1,SVEDPDSLTEGTQY
TRBV5-7,ASSFFDSYGYT
TRBV7-8,ASSFSLGQGFSSNQPQH
TRBV28,ASRGAGLRGEKLF
TRBV2,ASSSSSYEQY
TRBV19,ASSTRLASSYEQY
TRBV5-1,ASSPGTGASPQH
TRBV10-3,AISEAVSPLH
TRBV28,ASSLPGRNEKLF
TRBV14,ASSHLANEQF
TRBV5-8,ASSLPLGADTQY